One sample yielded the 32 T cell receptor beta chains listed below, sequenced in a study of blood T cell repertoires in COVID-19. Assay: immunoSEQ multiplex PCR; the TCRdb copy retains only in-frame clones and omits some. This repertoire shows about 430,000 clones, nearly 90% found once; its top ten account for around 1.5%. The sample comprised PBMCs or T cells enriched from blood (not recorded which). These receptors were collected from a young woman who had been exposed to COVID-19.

The CDR3 spells CASSPPRRPQSGRATDTQYF. The CDR3 nucleotides read TGTGCCAGCAGCCCACCGCGCAGACCCCAAAGCGGGAGGGCGACAGATACGCAGTATTTT. The chain couples TRBV7-6 to TRBJ2-3; 10 bases line up with TRBD2. The ends lost 5 bases at V and 3 bases at J; junction bases unmatched: 20. The CDR3 loop spans 20 amino acids. Germline lookup yields CDR1 SGHVS and CDR2 FNYEAQ.

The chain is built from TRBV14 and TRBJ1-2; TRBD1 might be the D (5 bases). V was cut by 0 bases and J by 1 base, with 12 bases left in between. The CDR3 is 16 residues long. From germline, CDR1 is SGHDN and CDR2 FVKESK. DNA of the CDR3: TGTGCCAGCAGCCAAGATATTCCAGGGCATAACTATGGCTACACCTTC. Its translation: CASSQDIPGHNYGYTF.

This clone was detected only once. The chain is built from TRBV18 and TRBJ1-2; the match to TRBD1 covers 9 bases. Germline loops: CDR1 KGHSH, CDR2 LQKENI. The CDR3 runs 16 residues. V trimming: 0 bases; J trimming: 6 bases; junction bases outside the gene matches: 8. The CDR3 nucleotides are TGTGCCAGCTCACCACCAGTGACAGGGGGAAAGGATGGCTACACCTTC. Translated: CASSPPVTGGKDGYTF.

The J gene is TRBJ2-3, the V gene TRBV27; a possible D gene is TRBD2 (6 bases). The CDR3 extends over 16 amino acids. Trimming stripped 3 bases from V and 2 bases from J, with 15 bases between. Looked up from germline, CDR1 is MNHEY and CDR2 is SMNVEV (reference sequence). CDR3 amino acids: CASSFRGSLDTDTQYF. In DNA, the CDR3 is TGTGCCAGCAGTTTTCGGGGGAGCTTAGACACAGATACGCAGTATTTT.

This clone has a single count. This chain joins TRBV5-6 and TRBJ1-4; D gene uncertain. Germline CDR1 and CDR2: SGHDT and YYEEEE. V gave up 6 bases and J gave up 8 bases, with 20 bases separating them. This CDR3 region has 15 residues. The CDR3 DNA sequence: TGTGCCAGCAAGAGGGCGGGAGCCCCGGGGGAAAAACTGTTTTTT. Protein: CASKRAGAPGEKLFF.

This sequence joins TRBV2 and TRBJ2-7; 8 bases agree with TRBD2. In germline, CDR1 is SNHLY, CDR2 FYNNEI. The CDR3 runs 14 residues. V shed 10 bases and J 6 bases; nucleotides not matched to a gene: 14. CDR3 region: CAISGGPFRGEQYF. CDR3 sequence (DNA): TGTGCCATCTCGGGGGGGCCCTTCAGGGGCGAGCAGTACTTC. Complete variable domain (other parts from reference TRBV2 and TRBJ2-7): EPEVTQTPSHQVTQMGQEVILRCVPISNHLYFYWYRQILGQKVEFLVSFYNNEISEKSEIFDDQFSVERPDGSNFTLKIRSTKLEDSAMYFCAISGGPFRGEQYFGPGTRLTVT.

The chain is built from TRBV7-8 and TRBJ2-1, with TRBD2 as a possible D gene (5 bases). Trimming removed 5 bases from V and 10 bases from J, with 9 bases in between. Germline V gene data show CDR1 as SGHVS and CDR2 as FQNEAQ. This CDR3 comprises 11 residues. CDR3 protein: CASSNLAEQFF. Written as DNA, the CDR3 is TGTGCCAGCAGCAATCTAGCAGAGCAGTTCTTC.

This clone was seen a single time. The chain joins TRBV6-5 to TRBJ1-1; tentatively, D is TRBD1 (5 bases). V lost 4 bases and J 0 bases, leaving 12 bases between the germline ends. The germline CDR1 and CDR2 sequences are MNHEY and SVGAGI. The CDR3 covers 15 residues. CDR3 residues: CASSSQGGVNTEAFF. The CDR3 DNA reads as TGTGCCAGCAGTTCCCAGGGTGGGGTGAACACTGAAGCTTTCTTT.

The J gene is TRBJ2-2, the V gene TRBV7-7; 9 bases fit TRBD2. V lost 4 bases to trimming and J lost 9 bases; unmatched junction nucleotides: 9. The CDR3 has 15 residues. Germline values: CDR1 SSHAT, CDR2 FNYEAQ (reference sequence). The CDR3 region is CASSSGGSGSRELFF. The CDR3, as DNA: TGTGCCAGCAGCTCAGGGGGTAGCGGGAGCCGGGAGCTGTTTTTT.

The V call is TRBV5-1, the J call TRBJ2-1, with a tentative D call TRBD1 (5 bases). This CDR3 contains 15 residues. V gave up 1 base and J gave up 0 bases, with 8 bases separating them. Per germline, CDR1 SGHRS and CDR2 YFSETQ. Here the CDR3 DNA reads TGCGCCAGCAGCTTGATTAGGGGCTCCTACAATGAGCAGTTCTTC. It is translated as CASSLIRGSYNEQFF.

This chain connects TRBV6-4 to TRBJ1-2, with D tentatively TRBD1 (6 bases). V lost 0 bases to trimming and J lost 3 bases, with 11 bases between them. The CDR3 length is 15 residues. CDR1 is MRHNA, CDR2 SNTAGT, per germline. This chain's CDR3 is CASSDSARGDYGYTF. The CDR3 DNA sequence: TGTGCCAGCAGTGACTCAGCCAGGGGCGACTATGGCTACACCTTC.

The CDR3 DNA follows: TGTGCCAGCAATTGGGACAGCTTCGACACAGATACGCAGTATTTT. Its protein product is CASNWDSFDTDTQYF. The V call is TRBV5-6, the J call TRBJ2-3, with 7 bases that match TRBD1. Germline CDR1 reads SGHDT; CDR2 reads YYEEEE. V was pared by 6 bases and J by 2 bases, with 9 bases of the junction left unmatched. The CDR3 length is 15 residues.

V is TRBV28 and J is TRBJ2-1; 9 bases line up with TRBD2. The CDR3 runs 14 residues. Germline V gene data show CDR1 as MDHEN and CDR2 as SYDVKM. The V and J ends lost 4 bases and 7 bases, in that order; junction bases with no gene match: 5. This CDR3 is CASSSASGVNEQFF. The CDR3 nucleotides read TGTGCCAGCAGTTCGGCTAGCGGGGTGAATGAGCAGTTCTTC.

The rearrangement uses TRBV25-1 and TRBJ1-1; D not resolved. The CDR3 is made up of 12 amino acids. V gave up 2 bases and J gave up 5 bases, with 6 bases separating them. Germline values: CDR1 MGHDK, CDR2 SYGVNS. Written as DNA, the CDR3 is TGTGCCAGCAGTGAACGTTATACTGAAGCTTTCTTT. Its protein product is CASSERYTEAFF.

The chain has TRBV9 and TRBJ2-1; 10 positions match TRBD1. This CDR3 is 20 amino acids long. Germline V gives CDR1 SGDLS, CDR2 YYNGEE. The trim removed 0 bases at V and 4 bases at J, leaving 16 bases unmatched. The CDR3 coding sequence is TGTGCCAGCAGCGTAGGAGGGACAGGGGTCGTTCGGGAGGGTTACAATGAGCAGTTCTTC. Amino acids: CASSVGGTGVVREGYNEQFF.

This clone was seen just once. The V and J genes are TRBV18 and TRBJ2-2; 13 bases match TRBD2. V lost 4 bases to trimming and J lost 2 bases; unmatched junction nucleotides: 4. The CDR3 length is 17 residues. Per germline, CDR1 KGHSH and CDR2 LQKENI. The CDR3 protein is CASSRTSGSSNTGELFF. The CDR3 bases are TGTGCCAGCTCACGGACTAGCGGGAGCTCAAACACCGGGGAGCTGTTTTTT.

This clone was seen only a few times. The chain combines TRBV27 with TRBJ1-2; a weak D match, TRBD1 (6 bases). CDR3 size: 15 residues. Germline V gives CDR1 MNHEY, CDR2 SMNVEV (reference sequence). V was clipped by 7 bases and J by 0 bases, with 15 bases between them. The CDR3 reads CASTSRGYPNYGYTF. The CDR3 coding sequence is TGTGCCAGCACCTCAAGGGGGTACCCTAACTATGGCTACACCTTC.

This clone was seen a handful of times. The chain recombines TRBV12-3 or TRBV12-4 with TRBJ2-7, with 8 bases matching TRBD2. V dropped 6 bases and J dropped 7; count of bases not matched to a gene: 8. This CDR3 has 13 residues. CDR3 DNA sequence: TGTGCCAGCAGCGGGACTAGGGTTCGGGAGCAGTACTTC. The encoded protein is CASSGTRVREQYF.

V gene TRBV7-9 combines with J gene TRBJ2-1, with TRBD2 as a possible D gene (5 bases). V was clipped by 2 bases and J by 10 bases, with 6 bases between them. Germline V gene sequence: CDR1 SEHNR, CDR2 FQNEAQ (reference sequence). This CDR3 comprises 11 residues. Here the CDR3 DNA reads TGTGCCAGCAGCTTAACGGGAGAGCAGTTCTTC. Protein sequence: CASSLTGEQFF.

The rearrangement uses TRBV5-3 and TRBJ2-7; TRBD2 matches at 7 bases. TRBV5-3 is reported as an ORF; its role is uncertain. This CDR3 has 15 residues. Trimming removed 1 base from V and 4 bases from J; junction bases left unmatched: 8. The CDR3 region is CARSLRAGTLYEQYF. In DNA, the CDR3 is TGTGCCAGAAGCTTGAGAGCGGGGACCCTATACGAGCAGTACTTC.

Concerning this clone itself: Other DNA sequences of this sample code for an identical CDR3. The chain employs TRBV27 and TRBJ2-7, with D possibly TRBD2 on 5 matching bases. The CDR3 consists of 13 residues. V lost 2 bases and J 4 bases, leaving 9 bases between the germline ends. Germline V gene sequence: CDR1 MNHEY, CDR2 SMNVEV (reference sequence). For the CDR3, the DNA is TGTGCCAGCAGTTTAGGGCGGGCGTACGAGCAGTACTTC. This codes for CASSLGRAYEQYF.

The CDR3 protein is CASSQGTSGPFDAGQYF. The DNA of the CDR3 is TGCGCCAGCAGCCAAGGGACTAGCGGGCCCTTTGATGCGGGGCAGTACTTC. The rearrangement uses TRBV4-1 and TRBJ2-7, with 11 nucleotides matching TRBD2. The junction had 14 bases not matched to a gene; V was cut back by 1 base and J by 9 bases. The CDR3 has 17 amino acids. Looked up from germline, CDR1 is MGHRA and CDR2 is YSYEKL.

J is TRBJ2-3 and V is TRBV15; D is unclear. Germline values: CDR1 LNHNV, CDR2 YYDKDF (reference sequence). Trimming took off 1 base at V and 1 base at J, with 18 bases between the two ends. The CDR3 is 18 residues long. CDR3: CATSRARVQSPGTDTQYF. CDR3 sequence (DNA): TGTGCCACCAGCAGAGCGCGAGTACAGTCGCCAGGCACAGATACGCAGTATTTT.

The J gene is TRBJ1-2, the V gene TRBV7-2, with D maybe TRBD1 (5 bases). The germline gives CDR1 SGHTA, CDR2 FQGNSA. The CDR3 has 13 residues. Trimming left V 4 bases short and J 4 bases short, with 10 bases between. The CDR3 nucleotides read TGTGCCAGCAGCTCCGACAGAGTCTATGGCTACACCTTC. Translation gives CASSSDRVYGYTF. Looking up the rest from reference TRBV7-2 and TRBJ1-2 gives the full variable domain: GAGVSQSPSNKVTEKGKDVELRCDPISGHTALYWYRQSLGQGLEFLIYFQGNSAPDKSGLPSDRFSAERTGGSVSTLTIQRTQQEDSAVYLCASSSDRVYGYTFGSGTRLTVV.

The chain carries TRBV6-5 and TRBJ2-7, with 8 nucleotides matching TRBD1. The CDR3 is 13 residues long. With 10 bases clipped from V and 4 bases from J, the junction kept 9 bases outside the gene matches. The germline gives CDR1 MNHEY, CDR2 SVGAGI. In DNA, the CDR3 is TGTGCCACCGGGGGACAGGCGAGTTACGAGCAGTACTTC. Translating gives CATGGQASYEQYF.

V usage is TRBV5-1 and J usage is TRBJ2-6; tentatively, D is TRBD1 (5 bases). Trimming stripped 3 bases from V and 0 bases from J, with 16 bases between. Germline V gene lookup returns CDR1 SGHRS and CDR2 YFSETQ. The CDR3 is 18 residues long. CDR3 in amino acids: CASSSVGPDYSGANVLTF. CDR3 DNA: TGCGCCAGCAGCTCCGTGGGGCCAGATTACTCTGGGGCCAACGTCCTGACTTTC. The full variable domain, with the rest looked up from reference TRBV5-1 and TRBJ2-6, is KAGVTQTPRYLIKTRGQQVTLSCSPISGHRSVSWYQQTPGQGLQFLFEYFSETQRNKGNFPGRFSGRQFSNSRSEMNVSTLELGDSALYLCASSSVGPDYSGANVLTFGAGSRLTVL.

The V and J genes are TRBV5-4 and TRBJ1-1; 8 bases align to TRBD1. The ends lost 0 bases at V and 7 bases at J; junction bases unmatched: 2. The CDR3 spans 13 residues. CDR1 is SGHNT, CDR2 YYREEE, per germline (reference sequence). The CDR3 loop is CASSLGGQVEAFF. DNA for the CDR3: TGTGCCAGCAGCTTGGGGGGACAGGTTGAAGCTTTCTTT.

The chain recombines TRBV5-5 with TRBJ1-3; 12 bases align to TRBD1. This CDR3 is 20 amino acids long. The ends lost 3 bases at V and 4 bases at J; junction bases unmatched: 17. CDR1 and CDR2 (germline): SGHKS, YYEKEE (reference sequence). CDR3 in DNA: TGTGCCAGCAGCTCCCGCCCGGGACAGGGGGCTTCCCGGGACGGAAACACCATATATTTT. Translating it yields CASSSRPGQGASRDGNTIYF.

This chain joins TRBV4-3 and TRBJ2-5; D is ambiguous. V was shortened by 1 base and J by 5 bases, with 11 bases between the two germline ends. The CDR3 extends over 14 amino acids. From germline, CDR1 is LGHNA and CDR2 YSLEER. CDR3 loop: CASSQATEWETQYF. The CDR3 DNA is TGCGCCAGCAGCCAAGCTACAGAATGGGAGACCCAGTACTTC.

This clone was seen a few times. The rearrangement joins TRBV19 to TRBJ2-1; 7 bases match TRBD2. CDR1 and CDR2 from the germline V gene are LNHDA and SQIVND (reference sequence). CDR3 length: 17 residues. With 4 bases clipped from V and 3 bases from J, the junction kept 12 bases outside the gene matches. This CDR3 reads CASSTLPREKIYNEQFF. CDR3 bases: TGTGCCAGTAGTACCCTTCCGCGGGAGAAAATCTACAATGAGCAGTTCTTC.

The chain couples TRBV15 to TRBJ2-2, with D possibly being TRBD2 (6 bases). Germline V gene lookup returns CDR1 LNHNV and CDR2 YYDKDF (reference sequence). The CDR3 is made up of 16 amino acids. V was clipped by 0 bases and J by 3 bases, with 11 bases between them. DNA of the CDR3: TGTGCCACCAGCAGAGATTGGGGACTGGACACCGGGGAGCTGTTTTTT. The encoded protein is CATSRDWGLDTGELFF.

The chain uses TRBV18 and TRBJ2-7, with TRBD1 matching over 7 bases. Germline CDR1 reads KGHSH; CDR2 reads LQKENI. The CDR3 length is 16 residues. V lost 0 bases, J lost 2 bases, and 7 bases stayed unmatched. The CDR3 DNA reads TGTGCCAGCTCACCACCCCGACAGGGCCCCACCTACGAGCAGTACTTC. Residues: CASSPPRQGPTYEQYF.